This T cell receptor (beta chain) is drawn from a study of post-analysis software for immune sequencing data. Whole-study context: Patients had relapsing-remitting, secondary progressive or progressive-relapsing multiple sclerosis; some lacked subtype.

This clonotype was picked up a small number of times. Its antigen is unidentified. Study results and caveats: Significantly decreased normalized Chao1 diversity was recorded for multiple sclerosis patients relative to controls. The authors found that F measure strongly co-clustered same-batch samples.

Included in the TCR beta cDNA libraries were unique molecular identifiers. Input of 1 to 10 million T cells yielded 500,000 to 650,000 cDNA molecules. TCRdb re-called the PCR reads with MiXCR, one entry per CDR3 protein. Among 450,000 to 650,000 distinct CDR3 sequences listed, 44% were seen once. This sequence originates from a girl aged 5-17 years with multiple sclerosis. Sequenced sample: blood.

CDR3 sequence: CASSLARQSYEQYF. The CDR3, as DNA: TGCGCCAGCAGCTTGGCCAGGCAATCCTACGAGCAGTACTTC. The chain combines TRBV5-1 with TRBJ2-7; no clear D. CDR3 length: 14 amino acids. With 0 bases removed from V and 1 base from J, the gap between germline ends came to 8 bases. Germline V gene sequence: CDR1 SGHRS, CDR2 YFSETQ.